One and the same sample provided the 5 T cell receptor beta chains below, sequenced in a study of metastatic and nonmetastatic thyroid tumors. Thyroid surgery was performed in patients who had received no treatment beforehand. From the PCR reads, TCRdb re-called clones with MiXCR. The sample lists 20,000 to 30,000 clones; 13% were seen once. The source material was blood. Receptors were obtained from a female donor with papillary thyroid cancer or a benign thyroid nodule (not recorded which). Some clones in this sample may be carry-over from other donors' samples.

This clone was recorded at least ten times. Written as DNA, the CDR3 is TGTGCCAGCAGCCAAGGGGAGGGAGTCTACAATGAGCAGTTCTTC. Translated, it gives CASSQGEGVYNEQFF. V is TRBV4-2 and J is TRBJ2-1; 7 bases map to TRBD2. The ends lost 1 base at V and 3 bases at J; junction bases unmatched: 3. CDR1 LGHNA and CDR2 YNFKEQ come from the germline V gene. The CDR3 extends over 15 amino acids.

By share, this clone counts as medium-sized. The chain has TRBV30 and TRBJ2-7; TRBD1 matches at 12 bases. Per germline, CDR1 GTSNPN and CDR2 SVGIG (reference sequence). The V gene end was trimmed by 4 bases and the J gene end by 3 bases; junction bases not matched to a gene: 7. The CDR3 has 15 amino acids. The CDR3 region is CAWTLRDRGLYEQYF. Here the CDR3 DNA reads TGTGCCTGGACCCTCCGGGACAGGGGGCTCTACGAGCAGTACTTC.

This clone was detected ten times or more. The chain links TRBV4-2 to TRBJ2-3; D may be TRBD1 or TRBD2 (5 bases each). The length of the CDR3 is 18 residues. Trimming removed 0 bases from V and 4 bases from J, with 20 bases in between. Germline V gene lookup returns CDR1 LGHNA and CDR2 YNFKEQ. The CDR3 here is CASSQEVYRDHRPDTQYF. Here the CDR3 DNA reads TGTGCCAGCAGCCAAGAAGTTTATCGGGACCACCGTCCAGATACGCAGTATTTT.

Judged by abundance, this clone is medium-sized. The genes are TRBV18 and TRBJ2-2; D may correspond to TRBD1 or TRBD2 (5 bases each). V shed 3 bases and J shed 5 bases, with 13 bases lying between them. The CDR3 loop spans 15 amino acids. Per germline, CDR1 KGHSH and CDR2 LQKENI. The CDR3 DNA sequence: TGTGCCAGCTCACCCCGGGACGACACGACCGGGGAGCTGTTTTTT. Its translation: CASSPRDDTTGELFF. Based on the CDR3 plus reference TRBV18 and TRBJ2-2, the full variable domain is NAGVMQNPRHLVRRRGQEARLRCSPMKGHSHVYWYRQLPEEGLKFMVYLQKENIIDESGMPKERFSAEFPKEGPSILRIQQVVRGDSAAYFCASSPRDDTTGELFFGEGSRLTVL.

Ten or more counts support this clone. This chain uses TRBV6-5 with TRBJ2-1; 12 bases agree with TRBD2. Germline CDR1 and CDR2: MNHEY and SVGAGI. The junction had 8 bases not matched to a gene; V was cut back by 0 bases and J by 8 bases. The CDR3 has 17 residues. The DNA of the CDR3 is TGTGCCAGCAGTTACTCGGTCTGGGGACTAGCGGGCCATGAGCAGTTCTTC. Its protein product is CASSYSVWGLAGHEQFF.